The clone carrying this T cell receptor (beta chain) was recorded at least ten times. The antigen is unknown. One junction end does not reproduce the germline sequence, and a read error may be involved. This sample is part of a study of identical twins. The CDR3 consists of 14 residues. Germline V gives CDR1 MNHEY, CDR2 SVGAGI. From the 5' RACE reads, TCRdb called clonotypes with MiXCR, one entry per CDR3 protein. The profile shows around 650,000 distinct CDR3 sequences, under 8.5% of them singletons. The study's findings and limits: In beta out-of-frame sequences, the excess sharing between twins was weaker.

This sample was shared with a second study, whose subject was yellow fever vaccine responses in identical twins.

The TCR originated in a woman between 18 and 29 years old in good health. Specimen: PBMCs. V and J are TRBV6-5 and TRBJ2-7; TRBD1 matches 10 bases. The chain's CDR3 is CASSYGQGAYEQYF. The CDR3 bases are TGCGCCAGCAGTTATGGACAGGGGGCCTACGAGCAGTACTTC.